Sequencing of this TCR beta chain was carried out in a study of molecular identifiers for immune sequencing clone quantification. CDR3 size: 15 residues. J was trimmed by 8 bases and V by 5 bases; bases with no gene match: 11. Germline CDR1 reads SEHNR; CDR2 reads FQNEAQ (reference sequence). Overall study findings and caveats: Clones that had above 20 RNA copies took up over 98% of effector molecules but under 1% in naive cells. Barcode-sharing identical TCR molecules could underestimate highly expanded clone sizes.

TCRdb fed the PCR reads into MiXCR, producing one record per CDR3 protein. Among some 97,000 distinct CDR3 sequences listed, 20% to 25% were seen once. In its sample, this clonotype was seen a few times. Its antigen is as yet unknown. Each library that profiled naive CD8 cells came from roughly 20,000 to 1,000,000 sorted cells with 10%, 30% or 50% RNA. Sorting recovered naive CD8 T cells on a CD8+CD4-CCR7+CD45RA+ profile. The rearrangement links TRBV7-9 to TRBJ1-2; 10 positions match TRBD1. The sequenced sample consisted of naive CD8+ T cells from blood, with Jurkat cell RNA spiked in. Subset in this sample: FACS-sorted CD8+CD4-CCR7+CD45RA+ naive T cells. The sequence derives from a human donor in good health. Some libraries in this study had Jurkat cell RNA spiked in. The CDR3 sequence: CASSTHSGTGDGYTF. The CDR3 DNA sequence: TGTGCCAGCAGCACTCACTCCGGGACAGGGGACGGCTACACCTTC.